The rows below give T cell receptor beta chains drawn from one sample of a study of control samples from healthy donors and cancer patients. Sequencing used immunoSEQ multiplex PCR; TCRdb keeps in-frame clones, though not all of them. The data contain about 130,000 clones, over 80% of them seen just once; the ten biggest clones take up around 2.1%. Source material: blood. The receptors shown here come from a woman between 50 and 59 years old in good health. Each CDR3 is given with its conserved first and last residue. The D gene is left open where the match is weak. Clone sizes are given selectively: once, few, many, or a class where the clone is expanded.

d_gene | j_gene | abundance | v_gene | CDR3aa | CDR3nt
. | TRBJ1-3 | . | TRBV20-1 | CSASRGSGNTIYF | TGCAGTGCTAGTAGGGGATCTGGAAACACCATATATTTT
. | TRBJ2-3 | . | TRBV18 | CASSPPLLGRDTQYF | TGTGCCAGCTCACCACCGTTACTAGGGAGGGATACGCAGTATTTT
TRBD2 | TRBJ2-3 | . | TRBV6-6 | CASSPRAGGPTDTQYF | TGTGCCAGCAGTCCCAGAGCGGGAGGGCCGACAGATACGCAGTATTTT
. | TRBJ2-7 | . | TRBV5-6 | CASSLFWGDKTNPSYEQYF | TGTGCCAGCAGCTTGTTTTGGGGCGACAAAACTAACCCCTCCTACGAGCAGTACTTC
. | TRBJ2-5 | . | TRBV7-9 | CASSFIGETQYF | TGTGCCAGCAGCTTCATTGGGGAGACCCAGTACTTC
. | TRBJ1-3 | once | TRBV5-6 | CASSLVALSGNTIYF | TGTGCCAGCAGCTTGGTAGCTCTCTCTGGAAACACCATATATTTT
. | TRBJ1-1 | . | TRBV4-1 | CASSQSENTEAFF | TGCGCCAGCAGCCAATCAGAGAACACTGAAGCTTTCTTT
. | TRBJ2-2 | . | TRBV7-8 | CASSLTGNTGELFF | TGTGCCAGCAGTTTGACAGGGAACACCGGGGAGCTGTTTTTT
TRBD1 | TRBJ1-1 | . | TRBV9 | CASSVDPGQGTLNTEAFF | TGTGCCAGCAGCGTAGATCCGGGACAGGGGACCCTGAACACTGAAGCTTTCTTT
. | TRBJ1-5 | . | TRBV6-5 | CASSYWTGQPQHF | TGTGCCAGCAGTTACTGGACTGGACAGCCCCAGCATTTT
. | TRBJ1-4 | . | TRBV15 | CATSSNRGEKLFF | TGTGCCACCAGCAGTAACAGAGGTGAAAAACTGTTTTTT